This passage covers 7 T cell receptor beta chains from one sample sequenced in a study of cytomegalovirus exposure and HLA in healthy donors. With 60 Vbeta and 13 Jbeta primers, the PCR was carried out. Measured with immunoSEQ multiplex PCR; TCRdb has only the in-frame clones, and not every one. The profile covers about 110,000 clones, with about 80% appearing a single time and 2% to 2.5% taken by the ten largest. The sequencing input was PBMCs. All receptors derive from a man younger than 45 in good health and CMV-seronegative.

CDR3 DNA sequence: TGTGCCAGCACTAAAACAGATCGTAATGAAAAACTGTTTTTT. It encodes CASTKTDRNEKLFF. The rearrangement joins TRBV6-5 to TRBJ1-4; D unresolved. This CDR3 contains 14 residues. CDR1 and CDR2 from the germline V gene are MNHEY and SVGAGI. Trimming took off 7 bases at V and 4 bases at J, with 13 bases between the two ends.

This clone has a single count. The genes are TRBV7-2 and TRBJ1-2; TRBD1 matches at 7 bases. The germline CDR1 and CDR2 sequences are SGHTA and FQGNSA. J was trimmed by 4 bases and V by 1 base; bases with no gene match: 6. The CDR3 covers 15 residues. The CDR3 region has the DNA TGTGCCAGCAGCTTAGTTGGAGGACAGGCCTATGGCTACACCTTC. It codes for CASSLVGGQAYGYTF.

The chain has TRBV18 and TRBJ2-1; the D gene is possibly TRBD2 (5 bases). The V gene's germline CDR1 is KGHSH and CDR2 LQKENI. V was pared by 2 bases and J by 10 bases, with 9 bases between. The CDR3 totals 12 residues. CDR3 DNA sequence: TGTGCCAGCTCACCAAGGGAGAGCGAGCAGTTCTTC. It specifies CASSPRESEQFF.

Only one count was recorded for this clone. The rearrangement joins TRBV18 to TRBJ1-2; 7 bases are shared with TRBD1. CDR1 and CDR2 (germline): KGHSH, LQKENI. CDR3 length: 14 residues. The trim removed 0 bases at V and 3 bases at J, leaving 1 base unmatched. This CDR3 reads CASSPPGTDYGYTF. CDR3 bases: TGTGCCAGCTCACCACCGGGGACAGACTATGGCTACACCTTC.

The chain recombines TRBV6-1 with TRBJ2-2; the match to TRBD1 covers 8 bases. CDR1 is MNHNS and CDR2 is SASEGT in the germline V gene. Trimming removed 7 bases from V and 6 bases from J; junction bases left unmatched: 7. CDR3 length: 14 residues. The CDR3 sequence: CASKLRQGPGELFF. The CDR3 coding sequence is TGTGCCAGCAAATTGAGACAGGGGCCCGGGGAGCTGTTTTTT.

This rearrangement joins TRBV7-8 to TRBJ2-7; weak D call: TRBD2 (5 bases). The germline gives CDR1 SGHVS, CDR2 FQNEAQ. The CDR3 extends over 15 amino acids. V lost 1 base and J 0 bases, leaving 10 bases between the germline ends. The CDR3 DNA is TGTGCCAGCAGCTTAGTGTCCGGGAACTCCTACGAGCAGTACTTC. Residues: CASSLVSGNSYEQYF.

This clone has more than one count but fewer than ten. This sequence joins TRBV28 and TRBJ1-1, with a possible D match to TRBD1 (6 bases). Germline CDR1 is MDHEN and CDR2 is SYDVKM. Trimming removed 6 bases at V and 3 bases at J, with 17 bases between. The CDR3 spans 15 residues. The CDR3 sequence is CASSLFDRPYTEAFF. CDR3 DNA: TGTGCCAGCAGCCTTTTCGACAGGCCTTACACTGAAGCTTTCTTT.